This is a list of T cell receptor beta chains from one sample in a study of early T cells in non-severe SARS-CoV-2 infection. TCRdb reprocessed the 5' RACE reads via MiXCR and lists one record per CDR3 protein. The sample lists 55,000 to 65,000 distinct CDR3 sequences; roughly an eighth were seen once. Sequences were derived from whole blood, sampled at baseline. The receptors were sampled from an adult who was a healthcare worker with PCR-confirmed SARS-CoV-2 infection or an uninfected control (not recorded which). Both conserved end residues are part of each CDR3. A D gene is named only where the DNA matches it firmly. Some rows have no size entry. The others give once, few or many, or a class for an expanded clone.

D gene	CDR3 length	V gene	clone size	J gene	CDR3 protein	CDR3 DNA
.	15	TRBV3-1	many	TRBJ2-3	CASSQNRGGTDTQYF	TGTGCCAGCAGCCAAAATCGTGGCGGGACAGATACGCAGTATTTT
.	16	TRBV27	.	TRBJ1-3	CASAPFATGSENTIYF	TGTGCCAGCGCCCCCTTCGCCACAGGGTCAGAAAACACCATATATTTT
.	14	TRBV10-2	.	TRBJ2-7	CASSENPQGGEQYF	TGCGCCAGCAGTGAGAACCCTCAGGGTGGCGAGCAGTACTTC
.	14	TRBV29-1	few	TRBJ1-4	CSVRVGQINEKLFF	TGCAGCGTCAGAGTTGGACAGATTAATGAAAAACTGTTTTTT
.	14	TRBV7-6	few	TRBJ1-1	CASSLDRRLTEAFF	TGTGCCAGCAGCTTAGATCGTCGGTTAACTGAAGCTTTCTTT
TRBD2	18	TRBV11-2	.	TRBJ2-5	CASSLGPPGLAIEETQYF	TGTGCCAGCAGCTTGGGGCCACCCGGACTAGCAATCGAAGAGACCCAGTACTTC
TRBD1	14	TRBV7-8	few	TRBJ1-2	CASSRTDRGLGYTF	TGTGCCAGCAGCCGCACCGACAGGGGGCTTGGCTACACCTTC
.	13	TRBV6-5	many	TRBJ1-2	CASSYSNKRGYTF	TGTGCCAGCAGTTACTCGAATAAACGTGGCTACACCTTC
.	14	TRBV2	.	TRBJ1-1	CASRPGIGYAEAFF	TGTGCCAGCAGACCAGGGATAGGTTACGCTGAAGCTTTCTTT
.	16	TRBV7-9	few	TRBJ2-7	CASSLSGRGTSYEQYF	TGTGCCAGCAGCTTATCGGGGCGAGGGACCTCCTACGAGCAGTACTTC
TRBD1	15	TRBV5-1	few	TRBJ2-4	CVSTDGQGDKNIQYF	TGCGTCAGCACTGACGGACAGGGGGACAAAAACATTCAGTACTTC
TRBD1	11	TRBV29-1	.	TRBJ2-1	CSVEGQGVQFF	TGCAGCGTTGAGGGACAGGGGGTGCAGTTCTTC
.	13	TRBV7-6	few	TRBJ2-1	CASSLGTYNEQFF	TGTGCCAGCAGCTTAGGGACCTACAATGAGCAGTTCTTC
TRBD1	14	TRBV30	many	TRBJ2-3	CAWSVDRARNTQYF	TGTGCCTGGAGTGTGGACAGGGCCCGGAATACGCAGTATTTT
TRBD1	13	TRBV13	many	TRBJ1-2	CASSLDRRYGYTF	TGTGCCAGCAGCCTGGACAGGAGATATGGCTACACCTTC
.	13	TRBV5-1	few	TRBJ1-1	CASSPRVETEAFF	TGCGCCAGCAGCCCCAGGGTTGAGACTGAAGCTTTCTTT
.	15	TRBV27	.	TRBJ1-6	CASSLHGSSGSPLHF	TGTGCCAGCAGTTTACACGGCAGCTCCGGGTCACCCCTCCACTTT
.	15	TRBV30	few	TRBJ1-6	CAWSVLEPRGSPLHF	TGTGCCTGGAGTGTACTGGAGCCAAGGGGTTCACCCCTCCACTTT
.	14	TRBV27	few	TRBJ1-3	CASSLLGSGNTIYF	TGTGCCAGCAGTCTCCTTGGCTCTGGAAACACCATATATTTT
.	14	TRBV28	few	TRBJ1-5	CASSFGASNQPQHF	TGTGCCAGCAGTTTCGGAGCTAGCAATCAGCCCCAGCATTTT
.	17	TRBV6-5	few	TRBJ2-6	CASSYTTSPSGANVLTF	TGTGCCAGCAGTTACACCACCTCCCCTTCTGGGGCCAACGTCCTGACTTTC
TRBD2	18	TRBV18	.	TRBJ2-7	CASSLPPVGLAGVRAQYF	TGTGCCAGCTCACTCCCACCCGTAGGACTAGCGGGGGTTCGGGCGCAGTACTTC